The 24 T cell receptor beta chains given below trace back to one sample, sequenced in a study of blood T cell repertoires in COVID-19. Using immunoSEQ multiplex PCR, the repertoire was profiled, and TCRdb retains in-frame clones only, with some absent. This repertoire shows hundreds of thousands of clones, around 92% found once; its top ten account for under 4%. Material: peripheral blood. The source is a woman between 25 and 40 years old with COVID-19, enrolled during active disease.

The genes are TRBV5-8 and TRBJ1-4, with 9 bases aligning to TRBD1. The CDR3 extends over 16 amino acids. Germline CDR1 reads SGHTS; CDR2 reads YDEGEE. Trimming removed 2 bases from V and 8 bases from J; junction bases left unmatched: 10. The CDR3 region has the DNA TGTGCCAGCAGCTTAAATTCCGGGACAGGGTGGGAAAAACTGTTTTTT. Translating it yields CASSLNSGTGWEKLFF.

This chain uses TRBV29-1 with TRBJ1-3; D is unclear. The V gene lost 4 bases and the J gene lost 0 bases, with 10 bases spanning the gap. There are 14 residues in the CDR3. The germline CDR1 and CDR2 sequences are SQVTM and ANQGSEA. The DNA for the CDR3 is TGCAGCGTTGGGGTGGCAGGCTCTGGAAACACCATATATTTT. Translated, it gives CSVGVAGSGNTIYF. Using reference TRBV29-1 and TRBJ1-3 for the parts outside the CDR3, the full variable domain is SAVISQKPSRDICQRGTSLTIQCQVDSQVTMMFWYRQQPGQSLTLIATANQGSEATYESGFVIDKFPISRPNLTFSTLTVSNMSPEDSSIYLCSVGVAGSGNTIYFGEGSWLTVV.

This rearrangement joins TRBV4-1 to TRBJ1-4, with D perhaps TRBD1 (5 bases). Looked up from germline, CDR1 is MGHRA and CDR2 is YSYEKL. The V end lost 0 bases, the J end lost 5 bases, and 16 bases lay between the germline ends. The CDR3 consists of 17 residues. CDR3 DNA: TGCGCCAGCAGCCAAGATGGAAGGGACTTTGTAAATGAAAAACTGTTTTTT. This translates into CASSQDGRDFVNEKLFF.

The chain carries TRBV24-1 and TRBJ1-4, with 7 bases lining up with TRBD1. The CDR3 has 15 amino acids. With V trimmed by 3 bases and J by 4 bases, 4 bases remained unmatched. CDR1 and CDR2 from the germline V gene are KGHDR and SFDVKD. CDR3 bases: TGTGCCACCAGTGATGGGACAGAGTATAATGAAAAACTGTTTTTT. It yields the protein CATSDGTEYNEKLFF.

A single count supports this clone. V gene TRBV4-2 combines with J gene TRBJ2-5, with 14 bases that match TRBD2. Germline V gene data show CDR1 as LGHNA and CDR2 as YNFKEQ. V dropped 3 bases and J dropped 3; count of bases not matched to a gene: 9. CDR3 size: 18 residues. This chain's CDR3 is CASSHLYGLAGGEETQYF. Here the CDR3 DNA reads TGTGCCAGCAGCCACCTCTACGGACTAGCGGGGGGCGAAGAGACCCAGTACTTC.

This clone was detected only a few times. This sequence joins TRBV4-1 and TRBJ1-3; a weak D match, TRBD1 (6 bases). CDR3 length equals 15 residues. CDR1 MGHRA and CDR2 YSYEKL come from the germline V gene. V was shortened by 2 bases and J by 2 bases, with 10 bases between the two germline ends. This CDR3 reads CASSQTGIPGNTIYF. CDR3 DNA sequence: TGCGCCAGCAGCCAAACAGGGATCCCTGGAAACACCATATATTTT.

The CDR3 protein is CASSEQGNTEAFF. The CDR3 DNA is TGTGCCAGCTCAGAACAGGGGAACACTGAAGCTTTCTTT. The rearrangement joins TRBV18 to TRBJ1-1; a weak D match, TRBD1 (6 bases). CDR1 is KGHSH and CDR2 is LQKENI in the germline V gene. The CDR3 spans 13 residues. V shed 5 bases and J shed 1 base, with 8 bases lying between them.

V is TRBV2 and J is TRBJ2-7; 11 nucleotides agree with TRBD2. After removal of 8 bases from V and 8 bases from J, the junction contained 8 bases not matched to a gene. Germline lookup yields CDR1 SNHLY and CDR2 FYNNEI. This CDR3 contains 13 residues. The CDR3 DNA is TGTGCCAGCCCAGGCACTAGCGGGAGCAAGCAGTACGTC. Translation gives CASPGTSGSKQYV.

The chain joins TRBV15 to TRBJ2-3; 10 nucleotides agree with TRBD2. This CDR3 contains 16 residues. Germline CDR1 reads LNHNV; CDR2 reads YYDKDF (reference sequence). The V and J ends lost 1 base and 4 bases, in that order; junction bases with no gene match: 5. The CDR3 region is CATSRGSSGSSDTQYF. The CDR3 DNA reads as TGTGCCACCAGCAGAGGGTCTAGCGGGAGTTCAGATACGCAGTATTTT.

The rearrangement joins TRBV4-3 to TRBJ1-6, with D unclear. Germline assignment: CDR1 LGHNA and CDR2 YSLEER. The CDR3 is 14 residues long. Between the trimmed V and J ends, which lost 4 bases and 4 bases, there was a span of 8 bases. CDR3 in amino acids: CASSLTEYNSPLHF. DNA for the CDR3: TGCGCCAGCAGCCTCACAGAATATAATTCACCCCTCCACTTT.

The chain joins TRBV6-5 to TRBJ1-1; 7 positions agree with TRBD1. The germline gives CDR1 MNHEY, CDR2 SVGAGI. The CDR3 totals 16 residues. V lost 0 bases and J lost 1; bases outside the gene matches: 5. The CDR3 is CASSYSPWDRNTEAFF. DNA of the CDR3: TGTGCCAGCAGTTACTCGCCTTGGGACAGGAACACTGAAGCTTTCTTT.

This clone came up a few times. The chain couples TRBV5-1 to TRBJ2-7, with unresolved D. The V end lost 0 bases, the J end lost 3 bases, and 13 bases lay between the germline ends. The CDR3 has 15 amino acids. Germline V gene lookup returns CDR1 SGHRS and CDR2 YFSETQ. The CDR3 DNA reads TGCGCCAGCAGCTTGGTAACAGACCTGGGCTACGAGCAGTACTTC. As protein: CASSLVTDLGYEQYF.

The rearrangement joins TRBV11-3 to TRBJ2-5, with 7 positions matching TRBD2. The CDR3 sequence is 15 residues long. From germline, CDR1 is SGHNT and CDR2 YENEEA. The V and J ends lost 5 bases and 4 bases, in that order; junction bases with no gene match: 10. The CDR3 here is CASSPGRVGRETQYF. The CDR3 DNA reads as TGTGCCAGCAGCCCGGGGAGGGTAGGGCGAGAGACCCAGTACTTC.

The chain combines TRBV9 with TRBJ1-4; 10 bases agree with TRBD1. The CDR3 covers 15 residues. Per germline, CDR1 SGDLS and CDR2 YYNGEE. V trimming: 4 bases; J trimming: 5 bases; junction bases outside the gene matches: 5. The CDR3 sequence: CASSTRTGGNEKLFF. CDR3 nucleotide sequence: TGTGCCAGCAGCACTCGGACAGGGGGGAATGAAAAACTGTTTTTT.

This chain links TRBV11-2 with TRBJ2-4; 9 bases are shared with TRBD2. The germline CDR1 and CDR2 sequences are SGHAT and FQNNGV. With V trimmed by 5 bases and J by 3 bases, 2 bases remained unmatched. The CDR3 is 14 amino acids. The CDR3 DNA reads TGTGCCAGCAGCGTAGCGGGAGTCAAAAACATTCAGTACTTC. Translation gives CASSVAGVKNIQYF.

The chain employs TRBV10-3 and TRBJ1-1; unclear D gene. This CDR3 spans 14 amino acids. Germline V gene sequence: CDR1 ENHRY, CDR2 SYGVKD. With 10 bases removed from V and 0 bases from J, the gap between germline ends came to 15 bases. In nucleotides, the CDR3 is TGTGCCACCTTAGCGCAAAGTGTGAACACTGAAGCTTTCTTT. This encodes CATLAQSVNTEAFF.

The chain joins TRBV19 to TRBJ2-1; maybe TRBD1 (5 bases). The CDR3 covers 15 residues. Germline-derived CDR1 and CDR2 are LNHDA and SQIVND (reference sequence). The V and J ends lost 8 bases and 0 bases respectively, with 14 bases between them. The CDR3 is CASGQGRNSYNEQFF. As DNA, the CDR3 is TGTGCCAGTGGCCAGGGTAGGAACTCCTACAATGAGCAGTTCTTC.

The genes are TRBV19 and TRBJ1-2, with 10 bases fitting TRBD1. The CDR3 extends over 15 amino acids. Germline CDR1 and CDR2: LNHDA and SQIVND (reference sequence). J was trimmed by 8 bases and V by 5 bases; bases with no gene match: 11. The CDR3 bases are TGTGCCAGTAGTTCAAGCGGGACAGGGGATGGAGGCTACACCTTC. This encodes CASSSSGTGDGGYTF. Filled out from reference TRBV19 and TRBJ1-2, the complete variable domain reads DGGITQSPKYLFRKEGQNVTLSCEQNLNHDAMYWYRQDPGQGLRLIYYSQIVNDFQKGDIAEGYSVSREKKESFPLTVTSAQKNPTAFYLCASSSSGTGDGGYTFGSGTRLTVV.

This rearrangement joins TRBV20-1 to TRBJ2-3, with 8 positions matching TRBD2. The CDR3 loop spans 14 amino acids. The V gene end was trimmed by 3 bases and the J gene end by 2 bases; junction bases not matched to a gene: 4. Germline values: CDR1 DFQATT, CDR2 SNEGSKA (reference sequence). The CDR3 region has the DNA TGCAGTGCTAGTGTAGCGGGGATCACAGATACGCAGTATTTT. It codes for CSASVAGITDTQYF.

The chain links TRBV2 to TRBJ2-1; 10 bases map to TRBD1. V trimming: 10 bases; J trimming: 7 bases; junction bases outside the gene matches: 13. Germline V gene lookup returns CDR1 SNHLY and CDR2 FYNNEI. The CDR3 loop spans 15 amino acids. The CDR3: CATADETGGLNEQFF. CDR3 nucleotides: TGTGCCACCGCCGACGAGACAGGGGGCTTAAATGAGCAGTTCTTC.

Only one count was recorded for this clone. This chain connects TRBV18 to TRBJ2-7; TRBD2 matches at 7 bases. The CDR3 runs 14 residues. V trimming: 6 bases; J trimming: 0 bases; junction bases outside the gene matches: 5. Germline values: CDR1 KGHSH, CDR2 LQKENI. The CDR3 loop reads CASSRSGISYEQYV. The DNA of the CDR3 is TGTGCCAGCTCCCGGAGCGGGATCTCCTACGAGCAGTACGTC.

In this sample, this clone turned up once. The chain combines TRBV7-9 with TRBJ1-5; possible D gene TRBD1, 5 bases. The germline CDR1 and CDR2 sequences are SEHNR and FQNEAQ (reference sequence). The ends were cut back, 1 base at V and 8 bases at J, with 9 bases in the middle. CDR3 length: 13 residues. The CDR3 loop reads CASSLGGVEPQHF. The CDR3 region has the DNA TGTGCCAGCAGCTTAGGGGGGGTAGAGCCCCAGCATTTT.

In this sample, this clone turned up once. This rearrangement joins TRBV15 to TRBJ2-5; D possibly corresponds to TRBD2 (5 bases). The CDR3 covers 14 residues. V lost 5 bases and J lost 5, with 15 bases in between. CDR1 and CDR2 from the germline V gene are LNHNV and YYDKDF (reference sequence). The CDR3 loop is CATSRRGGRETQYF. In DNA form, the CDR3 reads TGTGCCACCAGCCGACGTGGAGGTCGGGAGACCCAGTACTTC.

The chain joins TRBV19 to TRBJ2-1, with 10 bases matching TRBD2. This CDR3 contains 15 residues. The V gene's germline CDR1 is LNHDA and CDR2 SQIVND (reference sequence). After removal of 4 bases from V and 5 bases from J, the junction contained 5 bases not matched to a gene. The CDR3 sequence: CASSNRLAGHNEQFF. The CDR3 DNA reads as TGTGCCAGTAGTAATAGACTAGCGGGCCACAATGAGCAGTTCTTC.